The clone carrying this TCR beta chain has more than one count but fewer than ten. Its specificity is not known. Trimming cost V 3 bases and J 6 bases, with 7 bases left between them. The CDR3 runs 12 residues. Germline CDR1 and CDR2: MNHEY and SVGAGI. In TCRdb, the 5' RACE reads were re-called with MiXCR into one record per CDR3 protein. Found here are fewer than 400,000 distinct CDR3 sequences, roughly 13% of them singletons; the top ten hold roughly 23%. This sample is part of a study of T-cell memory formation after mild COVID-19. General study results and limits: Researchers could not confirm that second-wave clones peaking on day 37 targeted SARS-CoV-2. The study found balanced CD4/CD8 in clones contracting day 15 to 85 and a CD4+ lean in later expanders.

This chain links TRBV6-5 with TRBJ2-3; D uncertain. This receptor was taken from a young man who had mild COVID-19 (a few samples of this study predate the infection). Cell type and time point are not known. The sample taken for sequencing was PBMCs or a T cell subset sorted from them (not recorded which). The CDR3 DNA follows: TGTGCCAGCAGTTATGCAAGGGATACGCAGTATTTT. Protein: CASSYARDTQYF.